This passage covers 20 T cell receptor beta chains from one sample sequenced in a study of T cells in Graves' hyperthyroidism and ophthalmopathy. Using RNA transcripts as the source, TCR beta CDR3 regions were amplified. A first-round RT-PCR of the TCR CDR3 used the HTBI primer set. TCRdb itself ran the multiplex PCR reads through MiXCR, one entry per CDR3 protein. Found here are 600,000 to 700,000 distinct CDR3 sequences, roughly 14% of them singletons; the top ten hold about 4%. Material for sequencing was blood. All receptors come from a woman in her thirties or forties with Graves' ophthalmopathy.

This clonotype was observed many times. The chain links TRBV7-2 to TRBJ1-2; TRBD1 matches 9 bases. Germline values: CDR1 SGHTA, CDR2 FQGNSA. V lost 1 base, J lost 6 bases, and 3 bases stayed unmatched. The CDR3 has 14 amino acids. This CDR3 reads CASSLDRGHDGYTF. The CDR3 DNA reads TGTGCCAGCAGCTTAGACAGGGGGCACGATGGCTACACCTTC.

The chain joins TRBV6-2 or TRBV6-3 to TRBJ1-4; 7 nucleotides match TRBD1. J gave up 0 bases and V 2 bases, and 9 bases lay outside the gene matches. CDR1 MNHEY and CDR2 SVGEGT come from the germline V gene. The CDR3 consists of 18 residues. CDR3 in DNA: TGTGCCAGCAGTTACACGAGGGGACAGCTCGCAACTAATGAAAAACTGTTTTTT. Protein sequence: CASSYTRGQLATNEKLFF.

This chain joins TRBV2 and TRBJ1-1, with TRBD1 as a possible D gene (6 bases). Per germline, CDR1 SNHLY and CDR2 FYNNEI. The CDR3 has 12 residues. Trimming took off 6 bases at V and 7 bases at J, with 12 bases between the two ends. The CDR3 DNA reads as TGTGCCAGCAGGGCCCAGGGGTTTGAAGCTTTCTTT. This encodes CASRAQGFEAFF.

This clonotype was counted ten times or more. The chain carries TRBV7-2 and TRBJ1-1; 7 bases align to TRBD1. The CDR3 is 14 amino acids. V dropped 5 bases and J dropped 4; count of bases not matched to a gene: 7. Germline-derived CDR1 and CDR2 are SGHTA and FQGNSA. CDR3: CASSQGVFGTEAFF. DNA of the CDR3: TGTGCCAGCAGCCAGGGGGTCTTTGGCACTGAAGCTTTCTTT.

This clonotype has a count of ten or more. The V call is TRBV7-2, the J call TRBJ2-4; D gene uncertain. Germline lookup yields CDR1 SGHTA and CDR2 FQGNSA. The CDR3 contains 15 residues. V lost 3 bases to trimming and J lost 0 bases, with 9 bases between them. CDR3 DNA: TGTGCCAGCAGCTTTAGTTCAGGAGCCAAAAACATTCAGTACTTC. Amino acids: CASSFSSGAKNIQYF.

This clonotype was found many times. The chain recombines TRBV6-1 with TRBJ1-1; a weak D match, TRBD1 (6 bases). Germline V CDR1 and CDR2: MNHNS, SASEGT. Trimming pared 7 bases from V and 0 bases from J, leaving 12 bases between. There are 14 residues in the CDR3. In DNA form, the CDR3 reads TGTGCCAGCAAATCCAGGGGATTGAACACTGAAGCTTTCTTT. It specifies CASKSRGLNTEAFF.

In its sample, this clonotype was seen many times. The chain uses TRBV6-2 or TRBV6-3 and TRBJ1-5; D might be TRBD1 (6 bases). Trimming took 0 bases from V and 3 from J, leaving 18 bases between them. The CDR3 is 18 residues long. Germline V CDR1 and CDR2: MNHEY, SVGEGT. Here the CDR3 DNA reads TGTGCCAGCAGTTACTCGAGTTTAAGCAACAGGGACAATCAGCCCCAGCATTTT. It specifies CASSYSSLSNRDNQPQHF.

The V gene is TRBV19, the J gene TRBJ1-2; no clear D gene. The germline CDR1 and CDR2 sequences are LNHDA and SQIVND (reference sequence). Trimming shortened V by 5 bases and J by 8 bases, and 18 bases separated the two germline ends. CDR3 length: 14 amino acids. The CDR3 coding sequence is TGTGCCAGTAGTGGCACGGGCCAATCCCGCGGCTACACCTTC. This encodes CASSGTGQSRGYTF.

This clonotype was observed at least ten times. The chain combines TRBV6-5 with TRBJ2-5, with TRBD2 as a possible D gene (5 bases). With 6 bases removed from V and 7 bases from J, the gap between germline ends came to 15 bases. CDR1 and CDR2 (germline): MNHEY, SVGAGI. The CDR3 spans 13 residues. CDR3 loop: CASRSPGDATQYF. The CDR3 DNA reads TGTGCCAGCAGGTCACCCGGGGATGCGACCCAGTACTTC.

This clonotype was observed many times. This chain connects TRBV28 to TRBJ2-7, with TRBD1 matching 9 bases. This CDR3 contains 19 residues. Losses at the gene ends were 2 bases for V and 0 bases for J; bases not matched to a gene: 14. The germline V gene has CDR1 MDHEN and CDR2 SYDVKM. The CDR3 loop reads CASSLGTGNGPSFSYEQYF. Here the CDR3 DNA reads TGTGCCAGCAGTTTAGGGACAGGGAATGGGCCTAGTTTCTCCTACGAGCAGTACTTC.

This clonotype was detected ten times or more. DNA of the CDR3: TGTGCCAGCAGTTTTGGGGCAGACATTCAGTACTTC. It specifies CASSFGADIQYF. The genes are TRBV12-3 or TRBV12-4 and TRBJ2-4; D perhaps matches TRBD1 (5 bases). This CDR3 is built from 12 residues. Deletions cut 3 bases from V and 8 bases from J, with 8 bases between.

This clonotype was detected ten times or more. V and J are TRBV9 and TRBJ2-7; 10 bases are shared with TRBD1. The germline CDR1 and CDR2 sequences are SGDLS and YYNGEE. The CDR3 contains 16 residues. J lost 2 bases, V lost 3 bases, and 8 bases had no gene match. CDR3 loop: CASSASGQGVPYEQYF. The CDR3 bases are TGTGCCAGCAGCGCCTCAGGACAGGGGGTTCCCTACGAGCAGTACTTC.

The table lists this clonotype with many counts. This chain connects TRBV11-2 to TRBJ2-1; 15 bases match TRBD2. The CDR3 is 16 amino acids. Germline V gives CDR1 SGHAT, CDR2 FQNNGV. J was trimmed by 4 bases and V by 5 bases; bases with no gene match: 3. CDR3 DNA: TGTGCCAGCAGCCCGGGACTAGCGGGAGGTTACAATGAGCAGTTCTTC. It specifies CASSPGLAGGYNEQFF.

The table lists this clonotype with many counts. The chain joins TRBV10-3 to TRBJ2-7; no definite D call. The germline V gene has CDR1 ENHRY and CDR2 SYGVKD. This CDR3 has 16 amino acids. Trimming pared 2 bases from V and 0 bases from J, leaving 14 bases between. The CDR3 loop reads CAISEGQTSGSYEQYF. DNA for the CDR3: TGTGCCATCAGTGAGGGGCAGACCTCAGGCTCCTACGAGCAGTACTTC.

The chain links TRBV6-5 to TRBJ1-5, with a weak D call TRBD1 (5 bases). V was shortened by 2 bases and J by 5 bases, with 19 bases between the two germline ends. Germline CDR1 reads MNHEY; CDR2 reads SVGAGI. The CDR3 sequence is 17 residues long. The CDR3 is CASSYPSSPRGDQPQHF. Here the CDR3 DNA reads TGTGCCAGCAGTTACCCATCAAGCCCCCGAGGGGATCAGCCCCAGCATTTT.

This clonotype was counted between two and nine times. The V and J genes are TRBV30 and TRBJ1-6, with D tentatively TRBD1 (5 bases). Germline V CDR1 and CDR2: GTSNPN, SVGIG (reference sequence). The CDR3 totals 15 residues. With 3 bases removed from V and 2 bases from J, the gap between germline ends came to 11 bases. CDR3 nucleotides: TGTGCCTGGAGCCCTGGGACGGCCTATAATTCACCCCTCCACTTT. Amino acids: CAWSPGTAYNSPLHF.

The CDR3 here is CADRTGHTYEQYF. CDR3 nucleotides: TGTGCCGACAGGACAGGGCACACCTACGAGCAGTACTTC. The chain joins TRBV30 to TRBJ2-7; 8 nucleotides agree with TRBD1. V lost 8 bases to trimming and J lost 2 bases; unmatched junction nucleotides: 8. CDR1 is GTSNPN and CDR2 is SVGIG in the germline V gene (reference sequence). CDR3 length: 13 amino acids.

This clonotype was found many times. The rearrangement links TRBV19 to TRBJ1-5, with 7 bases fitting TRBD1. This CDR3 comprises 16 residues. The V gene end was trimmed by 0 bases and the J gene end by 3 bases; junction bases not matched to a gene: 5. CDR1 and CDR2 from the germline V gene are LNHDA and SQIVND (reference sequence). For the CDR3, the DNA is TGTGCCAGTAGTATAGACAGGGGGAGGAACAATCAGCCCCAGCATTTT. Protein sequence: CASSIDRGRNNQPQHF.

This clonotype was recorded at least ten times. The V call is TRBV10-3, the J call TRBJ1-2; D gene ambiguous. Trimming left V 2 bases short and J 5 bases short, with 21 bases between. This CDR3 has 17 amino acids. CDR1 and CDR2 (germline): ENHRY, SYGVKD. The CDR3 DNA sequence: TGTGCCATCAGTGAGGAGTGGAGTCTACCCTATCCATATGGCTACACCTTC. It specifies CAISEEWSLPYPYGYTF.

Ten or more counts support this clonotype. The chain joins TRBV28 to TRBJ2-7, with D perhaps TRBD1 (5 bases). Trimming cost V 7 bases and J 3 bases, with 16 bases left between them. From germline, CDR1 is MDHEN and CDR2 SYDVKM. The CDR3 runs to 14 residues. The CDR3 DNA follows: TGTGCCAGCACTACCACAACAGGTGGCTACGAGCAGTACTTC. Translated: CASTTTTGGYEQYF.